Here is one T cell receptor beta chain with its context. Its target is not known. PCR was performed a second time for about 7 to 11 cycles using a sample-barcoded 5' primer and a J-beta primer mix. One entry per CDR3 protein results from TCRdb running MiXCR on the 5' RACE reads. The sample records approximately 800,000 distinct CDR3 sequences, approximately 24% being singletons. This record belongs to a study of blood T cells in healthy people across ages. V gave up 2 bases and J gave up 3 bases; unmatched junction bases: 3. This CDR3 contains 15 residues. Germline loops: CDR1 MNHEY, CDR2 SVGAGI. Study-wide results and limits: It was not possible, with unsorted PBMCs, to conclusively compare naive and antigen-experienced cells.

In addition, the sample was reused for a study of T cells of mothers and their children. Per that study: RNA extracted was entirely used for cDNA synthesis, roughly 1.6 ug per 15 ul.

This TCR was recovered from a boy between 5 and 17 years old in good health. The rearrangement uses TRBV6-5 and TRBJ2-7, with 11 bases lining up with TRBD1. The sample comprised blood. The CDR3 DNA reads TGTGCCAGCAGTTACGGGACAGGGGGGAACTACGAGCAGTACTTC. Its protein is CASSYGTGGNYEQYF.